The table lists the clone carrying this T cell receptor (beta chain) with many counts. The antigen is undetermined. This specimen belongs to a study of CD8 T cells in ankylosing spondylitis. As the method for making TCR beta libraries, quantitative 5'-RACE with molecular barcodes was used. TCRdb recomputed calls from the 5' RACE reads with MiXCR, one row per CDR3 protein. The sample holds 200,000 to 300,000 distinct CDR3 sequences, 20% to 30% seen once. Regarding the study as a whole: Disease-associated clones were CD8+ and fairly uncommon in peripheral blood. Significant enrichment of disease-linked clones was reported in matched ankylosing spondylitis synovial fluid.

The V gene's germline CDR1 is DFQATT and CDR2 SNEGSKA (reference sequence). With 1 base clipped from V and 3 bases from J, the junction kept 9 bases outside the gene matches. The CDR3 extends over 16 amino acids. This sequence originates from a male donor with ankylosing spondylitis or in good health (not recorded which). The J gene is TRBJ2-7, the V gene TRBV20-1, with 10 bases identical to TRBD1. Sequencing was done on a sample of blood, either unsorted or a sorted T cell fraction (not recorded which). CDR3 region: CSARAPRQGASYEQYF. The CDR3 coding sequence is TGCAGTGCTAGAGCCCCAAGACAGGGGGCAAGCTACGAGCAGTACTTC.